The 2 T cell receptor beta chains below come from one sample, sequenced in a study of cytomegalovirus exposure and HLA in healthy donors. Both 60 Vbeta primers and 13 Jbeta primers went into the PCR. Generated by immunoSEQ multiplex PCR, the TCRdb table keeps only in-frame clones and is missing some. This sample carries approximately 85,000 clones, around 80% of them seen once, and the ten largest clones take 32%. The sample was PBMCs. The receptors derive from a man aged 50 or older in good health and CMV-seropositive.

The rearrangement joins TRBV9 to TRBJ2-1; 7 bases are shared with TRBD2. This CDR3 contains 13 residues. The V and J ends lost 4 bases and 10 bases, in that order; junction bases with no gene match: 8. Germline V gives CDR1 SGDLS, CDR2 YYNGEE. CDR3 in amino acids: CASSPSSGGEQFF. The CDR3 nucleotides are TGTGCCAGCAGCCCATCTTCGGGGGGAGAGCAGTTCTTC.

Turning to this clone: Distinct nucleotide sequences in the sample also encode this CDR3. The chain employs TRBV4-2 and TRBJ2-7; 7 nucleotides match TRBD1. The CDR3 is 16 residues long. The V and J ends lost 1 base and 7 bases, in that order; junction bases with no gene match: 13. The germline V gene encodes CDR1 LGHNA and CDR2 YNFKEQ. The CDR3 nucleotides are TGTGCCAGCAGCCAAGTTCACCTAATTGGACAGGCGGAGCAGTACTTC. Translated: CASSQVHLIGQAEQYF.